This T cell receptor beta chain is from a study of blood T cell repertoires in COVID-19. Overall study context: Whether acute or convalescent, the COVID-19 samples came from the United States, Italy and Spain. T cells, B-cell-depleted T cells, or PBMCs supplied cDNA or gDNA.

In the source study's methods: Nucleated cell number was recorded as an estimate derived from reference gene primer amplification. TCRdb's copy holds only in-frame clones and misses some; the assay was immunoSEQ multiplex PCR. V and J calls and clone size follow that table, whereas D and trimming were derived from the DNA. Of approximately 200,000 clones in the sample, about 91% are singletons; the top ten hold more than 3.5%. This clone was counted many times. This TCR came from a woman in her twenties or thirties with acute or convalescent COVID-19. Sample: peripheral blood.

This CDR3 is CASSYSNGLGSGYTF. Written as DNA, the CDR3 is TGTGCCAGCAGTTACTCGAACGGGTTGGGTAGTGGCTACACCTTC. V usage is TRBV6-5 and J usage is TRBJ1-2; D unresolved. The CDR3 spans 15 residues. Germline V CDR1 and CDR2: MNHEY, SVGAGI. V was shortened by 0 bases and J by 7 bases, with 15 bases between the two germline ends.